What follows are 3 T cell receptor beta chains derived from one specimen sequenced in a study of blood T cells in healthy people across ages. For the second PCR, which ran for about 7 to 11 cycles, a sample-barcoded 5' primer and a J-beta primer mix were used. TCRdb reanalysed the 5' RACE reads using MiXCR and keeps one entry per CDR3 protein. This repertoire shows over 1,500,000 distinct CDR3 sequences, roughly 49% found once; its top ten account for 2% to 2.5%. Sequencing input: blood. The receptors shown here come from a woman in her thirties or forties in good health.

V usage is TRBV27 and J usage is TRBJ2-5, with 8 bases fitting TRBD2. Germline CDR1 reads MNHEY; CDR2 reads SMNVEV (reference sequence). V shed 6 bases, J shed 2 bases, and the junction held 5 bases outside the gene matches. The CDR3 sequence is 14 residues long. CDR3: CASSSGGEQETQYF. CDR3 DNA: TGTGCCAGCAGCTCGGGAGGGGAGCAAGAGACCCAGTACTTC.

The J gene is TRBJ2-1, the V gene TRBV7-3, with a possible D match to TRBD1 (6 bases). With 0 bases removed from V and 7 bases from J, the gap between germline ends came to 10 bases. Germline V gives CDR1 SGHTA, CDR2 FQGTGA. The CDR3 has 14 amino acids. This CDR3 reads CASSLTDRANEQFF. The DNA for the CDR3 is TGTGCCAGCAGCTTAACGGACAGAGCGAATGAGCAGTTCTTC.

The rearrangement links TRBV27 to TRBJ2-3; D perhaps matches TRBD1 (5 bases). Germline V lookup: CDR1 MNHEY, CDR2 SMNVEV (reference sequence). V dropped 7 bases and J dropped 0 bases, with 11 bases sitting between them. CDR3 size: 14 residues. The CDR3: CASTEQGSTDTQYF. The CDR3, as DNA: TGTGCCAGCACCGAGCAGGGTAGCACAGATACGCAGTATTTT.